Below, 28 T cell receptor beta chains from the same sample are listed, as sequenced in a study of blood T cell repertoires in COVID-19. TCRdb's table, derived via immunoSEQ multiplex PCR, lists solely in-frame clones and lacks some. Of about 260,000 clones detected, more than 80% appear once; the ten largest clones hold about 4%. The sequenced material came from PBMCs or T cells enriched from blood (not recorded which). The receptors were sampled from a woman aged 25 to 39 with acute COVID-19.

The chain combines TRBV15 with TRBJ2-3; D possibly corresponds to TRBD1 (6 bases). Germline loops: CDR1 LNHNV, CDR2 YYDKDF (reference sequence). This CDR3 has 13 residues. The ends were cut back, 4 bases at V and 4 bases at J, with 9 bases in the middle. This CDR3 is CATSIPGADTQYF. The DNA for the CDR3 is TGTGCCACCAGCATCCCAGGGGCAGATACGCAGTATTTT.

The V and J genes are TRBV27 and TRBJ1-2, with 8 bases aligning to TRBD1. V gave up 6 bases and J gave up 6 bases; unmatched junction bases: 6. CDR3 length equals 13 residues. Germline V lookup: CDR1 MNHEY, CDR2 SMNVEV (reference sequence). The DNA of the CDR3 is TGTGCCAGCAGCCTCGCGACAGGGGATGGCTACACCTTC. It specifies CASSLATGDGYTF.

J is TRBJ2-7 and V is TRBV2; 7 bases are a match to TRBD2. CDR1 SNHLY and CDR2 FYNNEI come from the germline V gene. The ends lost 0 bases at V and 6 bases at J; junction bases unmatched: 2. This CDR3 region has 13 residues. The CDR3 here is CASSEAPGGEQYF. The CDR3, as DNA: TGTGCCAGCAGTGAAGCTCCGGGAGGCGAGCAGTACTTC.

The CDR3 here is CASSPPAGPTEAFF. CDR3 in DNA: TGTGCCAGCAGTCCACCCGCAGGGCCAACTGAAGCTTTCTTT. The V call is TRBV28, the J call TRBJ1-1, with a possible D match to TRBD1 (5 bases). The CDR3 runs 14 residues. Trimming cost V 5 bases and J 5 bases, with 15 bases left between them. From germline, CDR1 is MDHEN and CDR2 SYDVKM.

The J gene is TRBJ2-4, the V gene TRBV19; D may be TRBD1 (6 bases). The CDR3 extends over 14 amino acids. The germline gives CDR1 LNHDA, CDR2 SQIVND (reference sequence). CDR3 sequence reads: CGSRGILAKNIQYF. Written as DNA, the CDR3 is TGTGGATCCAGGGGAATCCTAGCCAAAAACATTCAGTACTTC.

This clone was observed a few times. This rearrangement joins TRBV5-1 to TRBJ2-3; 15 nucleotides agree with TRBD2. J lost 4 bases, V lost 2 bases, and 14 bases had no gene match. This CDR3 spans 20 amino acids. Per germline, CDR1 SGHRS and CDR2 YFSETQ. The CDR3 loop reads CASSLNGLAGGRAAADTQYF. CDR3 DNA: TGCGCCAGCAGCTTAAACGGACTAGCGGGAGGGCGGGCGGCCGCAGATACGCAGTATTTT.

This rearrangement joins TRBV18 to TRBJ1-6; a weak D match, TRBD1 (5 bases). CDR3 size: 17 residues. Trimming cost V 4 bases and J 6 bases, with 19 bases left between them. CDR1 is KGHSH and CDR2 is LQKENI in the germline V gene. The CDR3, as DNA: TGTGCCAGCTCACGTGGGCTGCCTCGGCAGGGTAATTCACCCCTCCACTTT. It encodes CASSRGLPRQGNSPLHF. The variable domain in full, completed from reference TRBV18 and TRBJ1-6, reads NAGVMQNPRHLVRRRGQEARLRCSPMKGHSHVYWYRQLPEEGLKFMVYLQKENIIDESGMPKERFSAEFPKEGPSILRIQQVVRGDSAAYFCASSRGLPRQGNSPLHFGNGTRLTVT.

This chain joins TRBV9 and TRBJ2-3; D is possibly TRBD2 (6 bases). The CDR3 length is 16 residues. Trimming shortened V by 0 bases and J by 4 bases, and 15 bases separated the two germline ends. Germline CDR1 reads SGDLS; CDR2 reads YYNGEE. The CDR3 sequence: CASSVASTSWADTQYF. CDR3 bases: TGTGCCAGCAGCGTAGCGAGCACTAGCTGGGCAGATACGCAGTATTTT.

This clone was recorded a few times. This chain joins TRBV24-1 and TRBJ2-7; D remains unclear. The CDR3 sequence is 13 residues long. Germline CDR1 and CDR2: KGHDR and SFDVKD. V was trimmed by 3 bases and J by 3 bases, leaving 8 bases between them. The CDR3 region has the DNA TGTGCCACCAGTGATCCCCCCGGCTACGAGCAGTACTTC. Its translation: CATSDPPGYEQYF.

The rearrangement links TRBV4-3 to TRBJ2-3, with 9 positions matching TRBD2. The CDR3 is 18 amino acids. Germline CDR1 LGHNA, CDR2 YSLEER. The V gene end was trimmed by 1 base and the J gene end by 4 bases; junction bases not matched to a gene: 12. CDR3 nucleotides: TGCGCCAGCAGCCAAGGAGTAGCGGGAGCGCTGCCGGCAGATACGCAGTATTTT. Translating it yields CASSQGVAGALPADTQYF.

This clone was recorded once. The chain combines TRBV11-3 with TRBJ2-2; D not resolved. The CDR3 length is 14 residues. Trimming took off 2 bases at V and 6 bases at J, with 10 bases between the two ends. The V gene's germline CDR1 is SGHNT and CDR2 YENEEA. Written as DNA, the CDR3 is TGTGCCAGCAGCTTATTGGCATCTGCCGGGGAGCTGTTTTTT. Protein: CASSLLASAGELFF.

This chain connects TRBV5-5 to TRBJ1-2, with 9 bases that match TRBD1. The CDR3 is 14 residues long. CDR1 and CDR2 from the germline V gene are SGHKS and YYEKEE (reference sequence). The V gene end was trimmed by 0 bases and the J gene end by 7 bases; junction bases not matched to a gene: 4. CDR3 sequence reads: CASSLAGTGSGYTF. The CDR3 coding sequence is TGTGCCAGCAGCTTGGCCGGGACAGGGAGTGGCTACACCTTC.

This sequence joins TRBV2 and TRBJ2-1; D is unclear. This CDR3 contains 15 residues. Germline assignment: CDR1 SNHLY and CDR2 FYNNEI. Trimming removed 4 bases from V and 1 base from J, with 11 bases in between. CDR3 in DNA: TGTGCCAGCAGTGTTACCCAGGCATCCTACAATGAGCAGTTCTTC. Its protein product is CASSVTQASYNEQFF. The full variable domain, with the rest looked up from reference TRBV2 and TRBJ2-1, is EPEVTQTPSHQVTQMGQEVILRCVPISNHLYFYWYRQILGQKVEFLVSFYNNEISEKSEIFDDQFSVERPDGSNFTLKIRSTKLEDSAMYFCASSVTQASYNEQFFGPGTRLTVL.

The chain carries TRBV6-5 and TRBJ2-7, with 7 nucleotides matching TRBD2. V was clipped by 6 bases and J by 5 bases; unmatched bases: 7. The CDR3 sequence is 13 residues long. Germline loops: CDR1 MNHEY, CDR2 SVGAGI. The CDR3 sequence: CASRSGDLHEQYF. The CDR3 DNA is TGTGCCAGCAGGAGCGGGGATCTGCACGAGCAGTACTTC.

Only a few counts were recorded for this clone. The chain links TRBV18 to TRBJ2-3; D remains ambiguous. Trimming shortened V by 4 bases and J by 2 bases, and 13 bases separated the two germline ends. Germline V gives CDR1 KGHSH, CDR2 LQKENI. CDR3 length equals 15 residues. The CDR3 sequence: CASSQPPVSTDTQYF. The DNA of the CDR3 is TGTGCCAGCTCACAACCGCCAGTGTCCACAGATACGCAGTATTTT.

The chain uses TRBV3-1 (or the pseudogene TRBV3-2) and TRBJ2-3; no firm D call. This CDR3 region has 16 residues. CDR1 is LGHDT and CDR2 is YNNKEL in the germline V gene (reference sequence). The germline V and J ends were trimmed by 1 base and 0 bases, with 11 bases remaining between them. This CDR3 is CASSQVVTASTDTQYF. In DNA, the CDR3 is TGTGCCAGCAGCCAAGTTGTTACAGCTAGCACAGATACGCAGTATTTT.

The V gene is TRBV28, the J gene TRBJ1-3, with 8 bases aligning to TRBD1. Germline V gene lookup returns CDR1 MDHEN and CDR2 SYDVKM. This CDR3 has 15 residues. With V trimmed by 4 bases and J by 2 bases, 4 bases remained unmatched. CDR3 in DNA: TGTGCCAGCAGTTCCGGGACAGGCCCTGGAAACACCATATATTTT. The encoded protein is CASSSGTGPGNTIYF.

The gene calls are TRBV30 and TRBJ1-2; D call uncertain. Germline assignment: CDR1 GTSNPN and CDR2 SVGIG (reference sequence). V was trimmed by 0 bases and J by 7 bases, leaving 15 bases between them. The CDR3 is 14 amino acids. CDR3 sequence: CAWSVPGSSGGYTF. In DNA, the CDR3 is TGTGCCTGGAGTGTACCTGGGTCCTCAGGTGGCTACACCTTC.

The J gene is TRBJ1-2, the V gene TRBV27, with D tentatively TRBD1 (6 bases). CDR1 MNHEY and CDR2 SMNVEV come from the germline V gene (reference sequence). Trimming took off 7 bases at V and 6 bases at J, with 15 bases between the two ends. This CDR3 comprises 13 residues. CDR3 nucleotides: TGTGCCAGCACCCCGAGGGGGGGAGATGGCTACACCTTC. Protein sequence: CASTPRGGDGYTF.

The chain employs TRBV3-1 (or the pseudogene TRBV3-2) and TRBJ2-5, with a possible D match to TRBD2 (5 bases). Germline CDR1 and CDR2: LGHDT and YNNKEL (reference sequence). Trimming removed 10 bases from V and 3 bases from J, with 18 bases in between. The CDR3 length is 14 residues. CDR3 in amino acids: CATQRVTGKETQYF. Written as DNA, the CDR3 is TGTGCCACCCAGAGGGTCACGGGTAAAGAGACCCAGTACTTC.

V is TRBV28 and J is TRBJ2-3; 14 nucleotides match TRBD2. Germline V gene lookup returns CDR1 MDHEN and CDR2 SYDVKM. V lost 3 bases, J lost 8 bases, and 7 bases stayed unmatched. The CDR3 covers 16 residues. In DNA, the CDR3 is TGTGCCAGCAGTTTTCCGGGACTAGCGGGAGAGGTTACGCAGTATTTT. Amino acids: CASSFPGLAGEVTQYF.

In this sample, this clone turned up a few times. The rearrangement joins TRBV6-5 to TRBJ1-3; a possible D gene is TRBD1 (5 bases). Per germline, CDR1 MNHEY and CDR2 SVGAGI. V shed 3 bases and J shed 2 bases, with 8 bases lying between them. This CDR3 is built from 14 residues. The CDR3 protein is CASSYEQAGNTIYF. The DNA for the CDR3 is TGTGCCAGCAGTTATGAACAGGCTGGAAACACCATATATTTT.

The rearrangement links TRBV27 to TRBJ2-5, with a possible D match to TRBD1 (7 bases). Trimming stripped 7 bases from V and 4 bases from J, with 19 bases between. Germline assignment: CDR1 MNHEY and CDR2 SMNVEV (reference sequence). This CDR3 spans 15 amino acids. CDR3 nucleotide sequence: TGTGCCAGCAAGGGGGCAGGGGGGAGAGTAGAGACCCAGTACTTC. Protein sequence: CASKGAGGRVETQYF.

This sequence joins TRBV7-2 and TRBJ2-3, with TRBD1 matching 12 bases. Germline assignment: CDR1 SGHTA and CDR2 FQGNSA. CDR3 length: 16 residues. V shed 4 bases and J 3 bases; nucleotides not matched to a gene: 5. CDR3 in DNA: TGTGCCAGCAGCTCAGGGACAGGGGGCGCAACAGATACGCAGTATTTT. Residues: CASSSGTGGATDTQYF.

The chain recombines TRBV23-1 with TRBJ2-7, with D hard to call. Being an ORF, TRBV23-1 has a function that is uncertain. Trimming removed 1 base at V and 3 bases at J, with 7 bases between. The CDR3 contains 13 residues. The CDR3 nucleotides read TGCGCCAGCAGTCAATGGCGGATCTACGAGCAGTACTTC. This gives the protein CASSQWRIYEQYF.

The chain joins TRBV19 to TRBJ2-6, with TRBD1 matching over 8 bases. V lost 5 bases to trimming and J lost 2 bases; unmatched junction nucleotides: 5. The CDR3 spans 16 residues. Germline loops: CDR1 LNHDA, CDR2 SQIVND (reference sequence). This CDR3 is CASSPTGDPGANVLTF. For the CDR3, the DNA is TGTGCCAGTAGTCCGACAGGGGATCCTGGGGCCAACGTCCTGACTTTC.

V is TRBV30 and J is TRBJ2-1; D is ambiguous. The CDR3 is 14 residues long. The germline CDR1 and CDR2 sequences are GTSNPN and SVGIG (reference sequence). The V end lost 7 bases, the J end lost 0 bases, and 13 bases lay between the germline ends. CDR3 protein: CALLSPNSYNEQFF. The CDR3 nucleotides are TGTGCCTTATTAAGCCCTAACTCCTACAATGAGCAGTTCTTC.

The V call is TRBV28, the J call TRBJ2-1, with D possibly being TRBD2 (6 bases). The CDR3 is 14 amino acids. The germline V gene encodes CDR1 MDHEN and CDR2 SYDVKM. The V end was cut by 4 bases, the J end by 2 bases, with 9 bases between. This chain's CDR3 is CASSYREPYNEQFF. CDR3 coding DNA: TGTGCCAGCAGTTATCGGGAGCCCTACAATGAGCAGTTCTTC.